The T cell receptor (beta chain) described here comes from a study of post-analysis software for immune sequencing data. Study-level background: Secondary progressive, relapsing-remitting and progressive-relapsing multiple sclerosis were among the included disease courses.

V lost 0 bases, J lost 2 bases, and 18 bases lay in between. Looked up from germline, CDR1 is DFQATT and CDR2 is SNEGSKA (reference sequence). CDR3 size: 17 residues. General study results and limits: About 5 TRBV segments occurring more often in patients than controls included TRBV5-6, TRBV5-1 and TRBV20-1. Normalized Chao1 diversity in multiple sclerosis patients fell significantly below that of controls.

Presence of unique molecular identifiers characterized the TCR beta cDNA libraries. TCRdb redid the calling of the PCR reads with MiXCR, one entry per CDR3 protein. The repertoire holds 160,000 or so distinct CDR3 sequences, with 36% as singletons. As for this clonotype: The antigen is undetermined.

The origin of this receptor is a girl aged 10 to 17 with multiple sclerosis. This sequence joins TRBV20-1 and TRBJ2-3, with D tentatively TRBD2 (7 bases). The material was blood, obtained after autologous hematopoietic stem cell transplantation. For the CDR3, the DNA is TGCAGTGCTAGAGATCGGAGGGGGGGCCGTTCCACAGATACGCAGTATTTT. It translates to CSARDRRGGRSTDTQYF.